The 3 T cell receptor beta chains reported below all come from one sample, sequenced in a study of CD8 T cells in ankylosing spondylitis. TCRdb ran MiXCR on the 5' RACE reads and lists one entry per CDR3 protein. The sample comprises about 180,000 distinct CDR3 sequences, approximately 9.9% of which are singletons, and roughly 16% rests with the top ten. Sequencing was carried out using blood, either unsorted or a sorted T cell fraction (not recorded which). These receptors originate from a female donor with ankylosing spondylitis or in good health (not recorded which).

This clonotype was observed a few times. This rearrangement joins TRBV7-8 to TRBJ2-1; D is uncertain. CDR1 and CDR2 (germline): SGHVS, FQNEAQ. Trimming took off 0 bases at V and 7 bases at J, with 7 bases between the two ends. The CDR3 is 13 residues long. This CDR3 reads CASSLALANEQFF. The DNA for the CDR3 is TGTGCCAGCAGCTTAGCTCTGGCGAATGAGCAGTTCTTC.

The chain uses TRBV4-1 and TRBJ2-7; 11 nucleotides align to TRBD2. Germline-derived CDR1 and CDR2 are MGHRA and YSYEKL. The CDR3 consists of 15 residues. The V segment lost 8 bases and the J segment 7 bases; nucleotides outside the gene matches: 13. Here the CDR3 DNA reads TGCGCCAGCTCCTTAATACTAGCGGGAGAAGGTGAGCAGTACTTC. Its protein product is CASSLILAGEGEQYF.

This sequence joins TRBV7-2 and TRBJ1-5, with TRBD1 identical over 10 bases. The junction had 3 bases not matched to a gene; V was cut back by 4 bases and J by 6 bases. CDR1 and CDR2 (germline): SGHTA, FQGNSA. This CDR3 has 14 amino acids. CDR3 in DNA: TGTGCCAGCAGCTCCGGACAGGGGGGTCAGCCCCAGCATTTT. Its translation is CASSSGQGGQPQHF.